These T cell receptor beta chains were read from a single sample in a study of beta chain features in type 1 diabetes. Data came from immunoSEQ multiplex PCR; TCRdb stores just in-frame clones and leaves some out. The sample shows 150,000 to 190,000 clones, 7.5% to 10% of them seen only once. Sequencing used central memory CD4+ T cells from blood. These receptors all come from a man between 18 and 35 years old in good health. The CDR3 runs from the conserved cysteine through the conserved F or W. A D gene is named only where the DNA matches it firmly. Clone size is shown for a subset of rows, as once, few, many or a class of expanded clone.

NA,TRBJ1-3,NA,TRBV9,CASSQTRVGGSGNTIYF,TGTGCCAGCAGCCAGACAAGGGTTGGAGGCTCTGGAAACACCATATATTTT
few,TRBJ2-3,TRBD2,TRBV28,CASSLAGASTDTQYF,TGTGCCAGCAGTCTAGCGGGGGCTAGCACAGATACGCAGTATTTT
NA,TRBJ2-1,TRBD1,TRBV5-4,CASSLAGTGGQGEQFF,TGTGCCAGCAGCTTGGCCGGGACAGGGGGCCAAGGGGAGCAGTTCTTC
once,TRBJ2-1,TRBD2,TRBV5-1,CASSGKVGDYSYNEQFF,TGCGCCAGCAGCGGAAAGGTGGGGGACTACTCCTACAATGAGCAGTTCTTC
NA,TRBJ2-5,TRBD1,TRBV7-3,CASSSGQGRTQYF,TGTGCCAGCAGCTCGGGACAGGGAAGGACCCAGTACTTC
many,TRBJ2-1,TRBD1,TRBV19,CASSIDRGRWDEQFF,TGTGCCAGTAGTATCGACAGGGGGCGATGGGATGAGCAGTTCTTC
few,TRBJ1-2,NA,TRBV7-2,CASSSGRSNYGYTF,TGTGCCAGCAGCTCAGGGCGGAGTAACTATGGCTACACCTTC
many,TRBJ2-3,NA,TRBV30,CAWSVRGISTDTQYF,TGTGCCTGGAGTGTCCGCGGGATTAGCACAGATACGCAGTATTTT
few,TRBJ2-3,TRBD2,TRBV6-5,CASSSRTTSGSRTQYF,TGTGCCAGCAGTTCCCGCACAACTAGCGGGAGCCGTACGCAGTATTTT
NA,TRBJ2-5,TRBD2,TRBV11-1,CASTPIAAGGKETQYF,TGTGCCAGCACCCCAATAGCCGCCGGGGGGAAAGAGACCCAGTACTTC
NA,TRBJ2-5,NA,TRBV7-6,CASSLITGQETQYF,TGTGCCAGCAGCTTAATCACTGGCCAAGAGACCCAGTACTTC
NA,TRBJ1-1,NA,TRBV12-5,CASGIDTGEAFF,TGTGCTAGTGGTATTGACACAGGTGAAGCTTTCTTT
NA,TRBJ1-2,TRBD1,TRBV7-2,CASSTRQGARYGYTF,TGTGCCAGCAGCACCAGACAGGGGGCGAGGTATGGCTACACCTTC
many,TRBJ2-5,NA,TRBV4-3,CASSQDITGEEGETQYF,TGCGCCAGCAGCCAAGATATAACCGGGGAGGAAGGGGAGACCCAGTACTTC
few,TRBJ1-5,TRBD1,TRBV6-6,CASSRGDRGSQPQHF,TGTGCCAGCAGCCGCGGGGACAGGGGGAGTCAGCCCCAGCATTTT
NA,TRBJ2-7,TRBD1,TRBV2,CASRTGGLSKQYF,TGTGCCAGTAGGACAGGGGGTTTAAGTAAGCAGTACTTC
few,TRBJ1-3,TRBD1,TRBV9,CASSVSGQLNSGNTIYF,TGTGCCAGCAGCGTTTCGGGACAGCTAAACTCTGGAAACACCATATATTTT
few,TRBJ1-4,NA,TRBV7-9,CASSWQGNEKLFF,TGTGCCAGCAGCTGGCAGGGTAATGAAAAACTGTTTTTT
NA,TRBJ1-6,NA,TRBV6-5,CASSYQGQSNSPLHF,TGTGCCAGCAGTTACCAGGGACAATCTAATTCACCCCTCCACTTT
few,TRBJ2-3,TRBD2,TRBV4-3,CASSQVTTGGADTQYF,TGCGCCAGCAGCCAAGTTACTACGGGGGGTGCAGATACGCAGTATTTT
NA,TRBJ2-5,NA,TRBV18,CASSPPSTPQETQYF,TGTGCCAGCTCACCACCTAGCACTCCCCAAGAGACCCAGTACTTC
NA,TRBJ2-3,NA,TRBV30,CAWSSKTVGAHTDTQYF,TGTGCCTGGAGTTCAAAAACCGTGGGGGCACACACAGATACGCAGTATTTT
few,TRBJ1-1,NA,TRBV29-1,CSVAGARRAFF,TGCAGCGTGGCGGGGGCGCGAAGAGCTTTCTTT